This T cell receptor (beta chain) was profiled in a study of shared clonotypes between healthy human individuals. The wider study: The study used three CD4 naive, three CD4 memory, two CD8 naive and one CD8 memory plate per donor.

This clone was seen more than once but under ten times. What it recognizes is unknown. For each subset, genomic DNA was distributed in equal portions over several immunoSEQ plates. Repertoires were generated with immunoSEQ multiplex PCR, while TCRdb's copy carries only in-frame clones and drops some. Altogether 950,000 to 1,100,000 clones are present, about 74% being singletons, with the ten largest covering around 1.5%. V gave up 0 bases and J gave up 0 bases; unmatched junction bases: 4. This CDR3 is 16 amino acids long. CDR1 is SGDLS and CDR2 is YYNGEE in the germline V gene. The study's findings and limits: Sequencing depth was expected to affect clonotype sharing among donors. Clonotypes shared by all four sorted-subset donors had higher generation probabilities than non-shared clonotypes.

This rearrangement joins TRBV9 to TRBJ2-5; TRBD2 agrees at 8 bases. This clonotype originated in a man younger than 30 in good health. Sequencing was done on a sample of memory CD4+ T cells sorted from blood. Subset in this sample: CD45RA-negative fraction. CDR3 sequence reads: CASSVGPGGYQETQYF. For the CDR3, the DNA is TGTGCCAGCAGCGTAGGTCCGGGGGGGTACCAAGAGACCCAGTACTTC. The full variable domain, rest sourced from reference TRBV9 and TRBJ2-5, is DSGVTQTPKHLITATGQRVTLRCSPRSGDLSVYWYQQSLDQGLQFLIQYYNGEERAKGNILERFSAQQFPDLHSELNLSSLELGDSALYFCASSVGPGGYQETQYFGPGTRLLVL.